Measured by frequency, the clone carrying this TCR beta chain is medium-sized. The data stem from a study of T cell clusters in autoimmune cytopenias. TRB rearrangements were amplified by touch-down multiplex PCR with mixed TRB-A/B primers. One entry per CDR3 protein, without DNA, is what TCRdb gives after re-calling the multiplex PCR reads. The sample has under 3,500 distinct CDR3 sequences; the top ten hold roughly 47%. Each sample's input was approximately 270 ng genomic DNA, some 38,000 genome equivalents. Sequencing was done on a sample of peripheral blood. The TCR comes from a human donor with an autoimmune cytopenia or autoimmune hepatitis (not recorded which).

CDR3 loop: CASSPGLEQYF. V gene TRBV18 combines with J gene TRBJ2-7; the TCRdb D gene call, TRBD2, has no DNA to confirm it. The germline CDR1 and CDR2 sequences are KGHSH and LQKENI. The CDR3 has 11 amino acids.